This paragraph reports one T cell receptor (beta chain). Trimming stripped 6 bases from V and 5 bases from J, with 17 bases between. The CDR3 spans 14 residues. CDR1 and CDR2 from the germline V gene are SEHNR and FQNEAQ (reference sequence). The sample comes from a study of blood T cell repertoires in COVID-19. Methods used by the authors: Reference gene primer amplification gave nucleated cell count estimates. Measured with immunoSEQ multiplex PCR; TCRdb has only the in-frame clones, and not every one. From that table come the V and J calls and clone size; the DNA was used to work out D and trimming. The repertoire has hundreds of thousands of clones, 75% to 85% of them found once; the top ten carry 4.5% to 5.5%.

Input material: peripheral blood. This clonotype originated in a man aged 45-60 years with COVID-19, enrolled during active disease. The J gene is TRBJ2-7, the V gene TRBV7-9, with TRBD1 as a possible D gene (6 bases). As DNA, the CDR3 is TGTGCCAGCAGTGAGGTAGGGGGAAGGAACGAGCAGTACTTC. The encoded protein is CASSEVGGRNEQYF.